This T cell receptor beta chain was observed in a study of CD8 T cells in Susac syndrome. The authors reverse transcribed 0.5 to 1 ug RNA with random hexamers. It was immunoSEQ multiplex PCR that amplified TCR beta CDR3 across 54 Vbeta and 13 Jbeta. MiXCR, applied by TCRdb to the immunoSEQ multiplex PCR reads, yields one record per CDR3 protein. The sample has about 140,000 distinct CDR3 sequences, 85% to 95% seen once; the top ten hold about 0.18%. V was shortened by 1 base and J by 13 bases, with 18 bases between the two germline ends. CDR1 and CDR2 (germline): SGHRS, YFSETQ. This CDR3 region has 14 residues.

The TCR comes from a human donor with Susac syndrome. The chain combines TRBV5-1 with TRBJ2-1; a weak D match, TRBD2 (7 bases). Sequencing input: CD8+ T cells from PBMCs. The CDR3 DNA sequence: TGCGCCAGCAGCTTGAGGGGGGGAGTGTATAGACAGTTCTTC. This gives the protein CASSLRGGVYRQFF.